Shown below are 16 T cell receptor beta chains from a single sample sequenced in a study of T-cell reconstitution after alpha-beta-depleted transplantation in children. Unique molecular identifiers were incorporated during preparation of the TCRbeta library. TCRdb re-derived calls from the PCR reads in MiXCR, one entry per CDR3 protein. The data hold under 400,000 distinct CDR3 sequences, with approximately 23% observed a single time. The sequences come from PBMCs, mostly from graft donor cells, collected 180 days after TCRalphabeta/CD19-depleted stem cell transplant. The source of these receptors is a male patient aged 10 to 17 who had a stem cell transplant for acute lymphoblastic leukemia, so the T cells may come from the graft donor.

In its sample, this clonotype was seen once. The rearrangement links TRBV3-1 to TRBJ1-5; 7 bases align to TRBD1. Germline assignment: CDR1 LGHDT and CDR2 YNNKEL (reference sequence). J was trimmed by 14 bases and V by 0 bases; bases with no gene match: 13. The CDR3 runs to 15 residues. The CDR3 here is CASSQDLTRTGGEHF. CDR3 DNA: TGTGCCAGCAGCCAAGATCTTACCCGGACAGGTGGGGAGCATTTT.

This clonotype occurred a few times. The rearrangement uses TRBV20-1 and TRBJ2-7, with D unclear. Germline values: CDR1 DFQATT, CDR2 SNEGSKA (reference sequence). The CDR3 runs to 14 residues. V lost 1 base and J lost 3, with 13 bases in between. The CDR3 DNA is TGCAGTGCTAGAGCTTCGACGTCTAACTACGAGCAGTACTTC. As protein: CSARASTSNYEQYF.

The table lists this clonotype with a few counts. V usage is TRBV18 and J usage is TRBJ2-2, with a weak D call TRBD2 (6 bases). The CDR3 spans 15 residues. The germline V gene encodes CDR1 KGHSH and CDR2 LQKENI. V gave up 0 bases and J gave up 5 bases, with 10 bases separating them. This chain's CDR3 is CASSPPSGLTGELFF. Here the CDR3 DNA reads TGTGCCAGCTCACCACCTAGCGGACTTACCGGGGAGCTGTTTTTT.

This rearrangement joins TRBV7-2 to TRBJ2-2, with D hard to call. Trimming shortened V by 3 bases and J by 4 bases, and 6 bases separated the two germline ends. This CDR3 is 13 amino acids long. CDR1 and CDR2 (germline): SGHTA, FQGNSA. Written as DNA, the CDR3 is TGTGCCAGCAGCTTTAGTCGCACCGGGGAGCTGTTTTTT. It translates to CASSFSRTGELFF. Drawing the rest from reference TRBV7-2 and TRBJ2-2, the complete variable domain is GAGVSQSPSNKVTEKGKDVELRCDPISGHTALYWYRQSLGQGLEFLIYFQGNSAPDKSGLPSDRFSAERTGGSVSTLTIQRTQQEDSAVYLCASSFSRTGELFFGEGSRLTVL.

This chain connects TRBV10-2 to TRBJ2-7; perhaps TRBD1 as D (5 bases). CDR3 size: 16 residues. Germline CDR1 WSHSY, CDR2 SAAADI. The V gene lost 6 bases and the J gene lost 7 bases, with 25 bases spanning the gap. CDR3 loop: CASRPPGLEKGYEQYF. The CDR3 DNA reads TGCGCCAGCAGGCCTCCCGGGCTAGAAAAGGGGTATGAGCAGTACTTC.

This clonotype was recorded a few times. This chain joins TRBV18 and TRBJ1-1, with a weak D call TRBD1 (5 bases). Trimming stripped 7 bases from V and 0 bases from J, with 9 bases between. CDR1 is KGHSH, CDR2 LQKENI, per germline. The CDR3 runs to 13 residues. This chain's CDR3 is CASLTAMNTEAFF. The CDR3 DNA follows: TGTGCCAGCTTGACAGCTATGAACACTGAAGCTTTCTTT.

V gene TRBV7-9 combines with J gene TRBJ2-7; weak D call: TRBD1 (5 bases). Between the trimmed V and J ends, which lost 7 bases and 2 bases, there was a span of 6 bases. This CDR3 comprises 11 residues. CDR1 SEHNR and CDR2 FQNEAQ come from the germline V gene (reference sequence). The CDR3 nucleotides are TGTGCCAGCAAGGGGCCCTACGAGCAGTACTTC. This sequence encodes CASKGPYEQYF.

The V and J genes are TRBV5-5 and TRBJ2-1, with 7 bases fitting TRBD2. The CDR3 spans 17 residues. V lost 3 bases, J lost 9 bases, and 18 bases stayed unmatched. The germline V gene has CDR1 SGHKS and CDR2 YYEKEE (reference sequence). This chain's CDR3 is CASSSGGRAGVLGEQFF. The CDR3, as DNA: TGTGCCAGCAGCTCTGGGGGGAGGGCCGGAGTTCTGGGTGAGCAGTTCTTC.

This clonotype appeared once. The V and J genes are TRBV29-1 and TRBJ2-2; no clear D. V lost 4 bases, J lost 5 bases, and 11 bases lay in between. Germline lookup yields CDR1 SQVTM and CDR2 ANQGSEA. The CDR3 is 13 amino acids. CDR3 DNA sequence: TGCAGCGTTGTGCAGGATTGGACCGGGGAGCTGTTTTTT. Protein sequence: CSVVQDWTGELFF.

This clonotype was seen once. This chain uses TRBV27 with TRBJ2-7, with 7 bases aligning to TRBD1. J lost 3 bases, V lost 0 bases, and 5 bases had no gene match. Germline CDR1 and CDR2: MNHEY and SMNVEV (reference sequence). CDR3 size: 15 residues. The CDR3 DNA is TGTGCCAGCAGTTTATCGGCAGGGGGAAACTACGAGCAGTACTTC. This encodes CASSLSAGGNYEQYF.

This clonotype occurred a few times. The chain is built from TRBV10-3 and TRBJ2-2, with a possible D match to TRBD1 (5 bases). Trimming cost V 3 bases and J 1 base, with 6 bases left between them. The germline V gene encodes CDR1 ENHRY and CDR2 SYGVKD. This CDR3 region has 14 residues. CDR3 sequence reads: CAISDQGNTGELFF. CDR3 sequence (DNA): TGTGCCATCAGTGACCAGGGGAACACCGGGGAGCTGTTTTTT.

The chain couples TRBV5-1 to TRBJ1-2; 11 positions agree with TRBD1. This CDR3 has 15 amino acids. V was clipped by 0 bases and J by 5 bases; unmatched bases: 3. Per germline, CDR1 SGHRS and CDR2 YFSETQ. The CDR3 region has the DNA TGCGCCAGCAGCTTGGACGGGACAGGGGGTTATGGCTACACCTTC. As protein: CASSLDGTGGYGYTF.

This clonotype has just a few counts. Here the CDR3 reads CASSATGTGVEKLFF. DNA for the CDR3: TGCGCCAGCAGCGCAACCGGGACAGGGGTAGAAAAACTGTTTTTT. This chain connects TRBV5-1 to TRBJ1-4; 10 nucleotides align to TRBD1. This CDR3 has 15 residues. The germline CDR1 and CDR2 sequences are SGHRS and YFSETQ. Unmatched junction bases numbered 8, after V lost 4 bases and J lost 8 bases.

V gene TRBV27 combines with J gene TRBJ1-2; a possible D gene is TRBD1 (6 bases). Germline CDR1 is MNHEY and CDR2 is SMNVEV (reference sequence). The V end lost 7 bases, the J end lost 4 bases, and 10 bases lay between the germline ends. This CDR3 is 12 amino acids long. The CDR3 is CASMGGRYGYTF. For the CDR3, the DNA is TGTGCCAGCATGGGGGGGCGCTATGGCTACACCTTC.

This clonotype was found a few times. This chain uses TRBV20-1 with TRBJ2-3, with TRBD2 identical over 11 bases. The CDR3 has 16 residues. Germline values: CDR1 DFQATT, CDR2 SNEGSKA (reference sequence). The junction had 11 bases not matched to a gene; V was cut back by 5 bases and J by 4 bases. CDR3 in amino acids: CSASGIAGGPSDTQYF. CDR3 DNA: TGCAGTGCTTCTGGCATAGCGGGAGGGCCCTCAGATACGCAGTATTTT.

This chain links TRBV11-2 with TRBJ2-7; TRBD2 is a possible D gene (5 bases). Between the trimmed V and J ends, which lost 7 bases and 3 bases, there was a span of 16 bases. CDR3 size: 14 residues. Per the germline V gene, CDR1 is SGHAT and CDR2 is FQNNGV. CDR3 in DNA: TGTGCCAGCACCCTGAGCGGTCCCCTCTACGAGCAGTACTTC. Amino acids: CASTLSGPLYEQYF.